What follows are 16 T cell receptor beta chains derived from one specimen sequenced in a study of response to subunit inactivated influenza vaccine. TCRdb ran MiXCR on the RT-PCR reads and lists one entry per CDR3 protein. This sample yields roughly 500,000 distinct CDR3 sequences, of which 25% are seen a single time; under 2.5% belongs to the top ten. The sequencing used CD4+ T cells sorted from PBMCs, collected 5 days after vaccination. These receptors were taken from a middle-aged man who received an inactivated influenza vaccine.

This clonotype came up a few times. J is TRBJ2-5 and V is TRBV11-2; D is undetermined. The CDR3 spans 15 residues. The V end was cut by 2 bases, the J end by 5 bases, with 15 bases between. Germline V lookup: CDR1 SGHAT, CDR2 FQNNGV. CDR3 region: CASSLIDWPRETQYF. The CDR3 DNA reads TGTGCCAGCAGCTTAATCGACTGGCCCAGGGAGACCCAGTACTTC.

This clonotype was observed a handful of times. This chain links TRBV9 with TRBJ2-5; D is possibly TRBD1 or TRBD2 (6 bases each). This CDR3 is 14 amino acids long. Deletions cut 1 base from V and 5 bases from J, with 12 bases between. Germline loops: CDR1 SGDLS, CDR2 YYNGEE. CDR3 nucleotide sequence: TGTGCCAGCAGCGTAAGGGGGGAGCGGGAGACCCAGTACTTC. Translating it yields CASSVRGERETQYF.

This rearrangement joins TRBV15 to TRBJ2-5, with D perhaps given as TRBD1 or TRBD2 (6 bases each). The CDR3 is 15 residues long. Looked up from germline, CDR1 is LNHNV and CDR2 is YYDKDF (reference sequence). V was cut by 0 bases and J by 4 bases, with 12 bases left in between. The CDR3 protein is CATSRDLGGIETQYF. The CDR3 DNA sequence: TGTGCCACCAGCAGAGATCTAGGGGGGATAGAGACCCAGTACTTC. The complete variable domain, with remaining parts taken from reference TRBV15 and TRBJ2-5, reads DAMVIQNPRYQVTQFGKPVTLSCSQTLNHNVMYWYQQKSSQAPKLLFHYYDKDFNNEADTPDNFQSRRPNTSFCFLDIRSPGLGDTAMYLCATSRDLGGIETQYFGPGTRLLVL.

The chain joins TRBV10-3 to TRBJ2-2, with 8 bases matching TRBD2. J was trimmed by 6 bases and V by 0 bases; bases with no gene match: 3. This CDR3 spans 15 amino acids. Germline V gives CDR1 ENHRY, CDR2 SYGVKD. The DNA of the CDR3 is TGTGCCATCAGTGAGTCTGGTAGCGGGGCCGGGGAGCTGTTTTTT. Its protein is CAISESGSGAGELFF.

A note on this clonotype: An end of the junction differs from the germline gene, which may be a read error. The chain recombines TRBV13 with TRBJ2-1, with 9 bases that match TRBD2. The V gene's germline CDR1 is PRHDT and CDR2 FYEKMQ (reference sequence). There are 14 residues in the CDR3. The DNA of the CDR3 is TGTGCCATCAGCCCTGGCGGGAGGGCCAATGAGCAGTTCTTC. This sequence encodes CAISPGGRANEQFF.

V usage is TRBV20-1 and J usage is TRBJ2-3, with D possibly TRBD2 on 5 matching bases. CDR1 and CDR2 (germline): DFQATT, SNEGSKA (reference sequence). This CDR3 spans 15 amino acids. V gave up 0 bases and J gave up 1 base, with 11 bases separating them. The DNA for the CDR3 is TGCAGTGCTAGAGATGTAACTAGACGCACAGATACGCAGTATTTT. Protein product: CSARDVTRRTDTQYF.

This clonotype has a handful of counts. The chain links TRBV12-3 or TRBV12-4 to TRBJ2-7; D not certain. CDR3 size: 12 residues. The ends were cut back, 10 bases at V and 0 bases at J, with 10 bases in the middle. CDR3 protein: CATARSSYEQYF. Written as DNA, the CDR3 is TGTGCCACCGCGAGGAGCTCCTACGAGCAGTACTTC.

The table lists this clonotype with a few counts. CDR3 loop: CASSLWSRGYTF. The CDR3 nucleotides are TGTGCCAGCAGTTTATGGAGTAGAGGCTACACCTTC. The genes are TRBV12-3 or TRBV12-4 and TRBJ1-2; D gene unclear. V dropped 2 bases and J dropped 8 bases, with 9 bases sitting between them. This CDR3 spans 12 amino acids.

There are a few counts of this clonotype. This chain connects TRBV9 to TRBJ1-1, with a possible D match to TRBD1 (5 bases). This CDR3 comprises 13 residues. Trimming left V 3 bases short and J 5 bases short, with 11 bases between. Looked up from germline, CDR1 is SGDLS and CDR2 is YYNGEE. CDR3 nucleotide sequence: TGTGCCAGCAGCGCGGGGGGGGTTACTGAAGCTTTCTTT. Translation: CASSAGGVTEAFF.

This clonotype has only a few counts. The CDR3 region is CSARGAGGNTQYF. The CDR3 DNA follows: TGCAGTGCTAGGGGTGCGGGAGGGAATACGCAGTATTTT. This chain links TRBV20-1 with TRBJ2-3; TRBD2 matches 9 bases. J was trimmed by 7 bases and V by 3 bases; bases with no gene match: 5. CDR1 is DFQATT and CDR2 is SNEGSKA in the germline V gene (reference sequence). This CDR3 is built from 13 residues.

This sequence joins TRBV7-2 and TRBJ2-1; no definite D call. CDR1 is SGHTA and CDR2 is FQGNSA in the germline V gene. The CDR3 has 14 amino acids. V lost 0 bases and J lost 7, with 10 bases in between. The CDR3 region is CASSLALGRNEQFF. CDR3 nucleotide sequence: TGTGCCAGCAGCTTAGCGCTTGGCAGAAATGAGCAGTTCTTC.

In its sample, this clonotype was seen once. The J gene is TRBJ2-7, the V gene TRBV9, with D hard to call. The CDR3 loop spans 15 amino acids. Germline V lookup: CDR1 SGDLS, CDR2 YYNGEE. V was trimmed by 4 bases and J by 2 bases, leaving 16 bases between them. For the CDR3, the DNA is TGTGCCAGCAGCCCCCGCCTAGACTGGGCCTACGAGCAGTACTTC. It yields the protein CASSPRLDWAYEQYF.

Many counts were recorded for this clonotype. The CDR3 reads CASSQDTGAREKAFF. The CDR3 region has the DNA TGTGCCAGCAGCCAAGATACGGGGGCGAGGGAAAAAGCTTTCTTT. The genes are TRBV4-2 and TRBJ1-1; TRBD1 is a possible D gene (6 bases). CDR3 length: 15 residues. Trimming pared 0 bases from V and 9 bases from J, leaving 17 bases between. Germline V CDR1 and CDR2: LGHNA, YNFKEQ.

This clonotype was observed a handful of times. The chain joins TRBV4-3 to TRBJ1-2; 8 bases fit TRBD1. The germline V gene encodes CDR1 LGHNA and CDR2 YSLEER. CDR3 size: 16 residues. Trimming at V came to 4 bases and at J to 5 bases, leaving 12 bases not matched to a gene. The CDR3 nucleotides are TGCGCCAGCAGCCTACGCACAGGGGGTGCTCCATATGGCTACACCTTC. Translating gives CASSLRTGGAPYGYTF.

This chain connects TRBV3-1 to TRBJ1-1; D is unresolved. The CDR3 contains 12 residues. CDR1 is LGHDT, CDR2 YNNKEL, per germline (reference sequence). Trimming stripped 1 base from V and 6 bases from J, with 6 bases between. CDR3 amino acids: CASSQAGSEAFF. The CDR3 region has the DNA TGTGCCAGCAGCCAAGCGGGCTCTGAAGCTTTCTTT.

The chain uses TRBV20-1 and TRBJ2-5, with D perhaps TRBD2 (7 bases). The CDR3 runs to 16 residues. The germline V gene encodes CDR1 DFQATT and CDR2 SNEGSKA (reference sequence). Trimming took 5 bases from V and 1 from J, leaving 20 bases between them. The CDR3 coding sequence is TGCAGTGCTCGGAGGCGGGGGCACAGCCGCCAAGAGACCCAGTACTTC. Encoded protein: CSARRRGHSRQETQYF.